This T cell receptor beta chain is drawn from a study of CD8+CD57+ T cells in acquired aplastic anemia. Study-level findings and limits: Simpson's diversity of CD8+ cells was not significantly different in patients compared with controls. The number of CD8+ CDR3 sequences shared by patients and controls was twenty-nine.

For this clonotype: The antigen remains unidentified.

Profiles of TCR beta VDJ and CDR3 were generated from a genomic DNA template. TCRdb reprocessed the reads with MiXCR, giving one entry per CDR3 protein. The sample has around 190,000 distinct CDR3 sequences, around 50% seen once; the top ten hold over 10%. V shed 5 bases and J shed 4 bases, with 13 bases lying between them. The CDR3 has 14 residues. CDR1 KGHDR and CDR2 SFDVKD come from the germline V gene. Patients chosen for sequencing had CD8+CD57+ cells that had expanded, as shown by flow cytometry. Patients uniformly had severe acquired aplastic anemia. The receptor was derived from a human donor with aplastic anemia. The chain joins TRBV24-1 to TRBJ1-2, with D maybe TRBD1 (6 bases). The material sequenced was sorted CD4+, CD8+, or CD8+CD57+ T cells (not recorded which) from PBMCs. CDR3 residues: CATSAGTTLYGYTF. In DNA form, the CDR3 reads TGTGCCACCAGTGCCGGGACAACCCTCTATGGCTACACCTTC.